The rows below give T cell receptor beta chains drawn from one sample of a study of regulatory T cells in long-lasting Graves disease. TCRdb reprocessed the multiplex PCR reads via MiXCR and lists one record per CDR3 protein. This sample has 680,000 or so distinct CDR3 sequences, with roughly 15% found just once. The same data also went into a second study, on T cells in Graves' hyperthyroidism and ophthalmopathy.

Sequenced here: peripheral blood mononuclear cells (PBMCs), sampled at new diagnosis, from a patient treated with antithyroid drugs. Receptors originate from a woman aged 30 to 39 with Graves disease. The conserved cysteine and the conserved F or W are not part of the CDR3 here. Fields, in order: CDR3 protein, J gene, clone size, V gene, D gene. The D gene is left open where the match is weak. Size is stated for part of the rows, as once, few or many counts, or as a class when the clone is expanded.

CDR3: ASRLTGAINYGYT; J: TRBJ1-2; size: many; V: TRBV2; D: TRBD1
CDR3: ASSFSLTYEQY; J: TRBJ2-7; size: many; V: TRBV12-3/TRBV12-4; D: .
CDR3: SELAGQYTEAF; J: TRBJ1-1; size: few; V: TRBV20-1; D: .
CDR3: ASSVVGSDFRGPTDTQY; J: TRBJ2-3; size: .; V: TRBV9; D: .
CDR3: ASSKGLAGIDTQY; J: TRBJ2-3; size: many; V: TRBV3-1; D: TRBD2
CDR3: ASSSQSNQPQH; J: TRBJ1-5; size: many; V: TRBV28; D: .
CDR3: ASGLVLGGQTEAF; J: TRBJ1-1; size: few; V: TRBV12-5; D: TRBD1
CDR3: SARDREGTGELF; J: TRBJ2-2; size: .; V: TRBV20-1; D: TRBD2
CDR3: ASSGDSFGQY; J: TRBJ2-7; size: many; V: TRBV7-9; D: .
CDR3: ASSPGGFQQF; J: TRBJ2-1; size: .; V: TRBV5-1; D: TRBD1
CDR3: ASSLSADTQY; J: TRBJ2-3; size: many; V: TRBV28; D: .
CDR3: ASTLGRNYEQY; J: TRBJ2-7; size: many; V: TRBV2; D: .
CDR3: ASSSDRYEQY; J: TRBJ2-7; size: many; V: TRBV14; D: .
CDR3: SARGGDEKLF; J: TRBJ1-4; size: many; V: TRBV20-1; D: .
CDR3: ASSRVPQGYT; J: TRBJ1-2; size: .; V: TRBV28; D: .
CDR3: ASSYVGTNTGELF; J: TRBJ2-2; size: many; V: TRBV6-5; D: .
CDR3: ASSLARPGGAYGYT; J: TRBJ1-2; size: many; V: TRBV7-2; D: TRBD1
CDR3: ASSSWQEVTEAF; J: TRBJ1-1; size: few; V: TRBV19; D: .
CDR3: ASSLSVPSYT; J: TRBJ1-2; size: few; V: TRBV28; D: .
CDR3: SVGNRGRTDTQY; J: TRBJ2-3; size: few; V: TRBV29-1; D: TRBD1
CDR3: ASSGGRGPTDTQY; J: TRBJ2-3; size: .; V: TRBV5-1; D: .
CDR3: ASANLGGSPLH; J: TRBJ1-6; size: .; V: TRBV5-6; D: .
CDR3: ASSYSGAGTGELF; J: TRBJ2-2; size: many; V: TRBV2; D: .
CDR3: ASSELARPF; J: TRBJ2-1; size: many; V: TRBV2; D: .
CDR3: ASSRQAGSYGYT; J: TRBJ1-2; size: .; V: TRBV11-2; D: .
CDR3: ASSYSAGSSYEQY; J: TRBJ2-7; size: many; V: TRBV6-5; D: .
CDR3: ASKGPGTGAGEQY; J: TRBJ2-7; size: few; V: TRBV19; D: TRBD1
CDR3: ASSLDGVSNQPQH; J: TRBJ1-5; size: many; V: TRBV7-2; D: .
CDR3: ASSSRHSYEQY; J: TRBJ2-7; size: many; V: TRBV28; D: .
CDR3: SAIGERGNEQF; J: TRBJ2-1; size: few; V: TRBV20-1; D: .
CDR3: ASSPRQAVNEKLF; J: TRBJ1-4; size: few; V: TRBV18; D: .
CDR3: SVRWGENTEAF; J: TRBJ1-1; size: many; V: TRBV29-1; D: .
CDR3: ASSSTGGRYNEQF; J: TRBJ2-1; size: many; V: TRBV11-1; D: TRBD1
CDR3: ASSPIRESEQF; J: TRBJ2-1; size: many; V: TRBV2; D: .
CDR3: SAIAGGVGTDTQY; J: TRBJ2-3; size: .; V: TRBV20-1; D: TRBD2
CDR3: ASSLDLAVSEKLF; J: TRBJ1-4; size: .; V: TRBV3-1; D: .
CDR3: ASSDDSSYEQY; J: TRBJ2-7; size: many; V: TRBV6-1; D: .
CDR3: ASSAREFSGANVLT; J: TRBJ2-6; size: .; V: TRBV9; D: .
CDR3: ASSPRVGTGPNEQF; J: TRBJ2-1; size: .; V: TRBV11-3; D: TRBD1
CDR3: ASVGLADRNYEQY; J: TRBJ2-7; size: .; V: TRBV7-9; D: TRBD2
CDR3: ASSPRFEQGNEQF; J: TRBJ2-1; size: many; V: TRBV11-3; D: .